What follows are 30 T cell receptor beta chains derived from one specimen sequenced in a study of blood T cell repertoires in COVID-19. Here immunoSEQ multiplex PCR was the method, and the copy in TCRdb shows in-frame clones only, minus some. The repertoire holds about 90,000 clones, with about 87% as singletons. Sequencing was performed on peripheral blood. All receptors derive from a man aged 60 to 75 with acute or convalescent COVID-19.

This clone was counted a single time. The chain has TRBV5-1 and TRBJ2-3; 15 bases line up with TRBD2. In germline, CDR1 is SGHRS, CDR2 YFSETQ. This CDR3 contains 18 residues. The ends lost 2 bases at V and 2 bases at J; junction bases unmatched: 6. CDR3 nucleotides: TGCGCCAGCAGCTTACCCGGGACTAGCGGGGGGTTCACAGATACGCAGTATTTT. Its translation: CASSLPGTSGGFTDTQYF.

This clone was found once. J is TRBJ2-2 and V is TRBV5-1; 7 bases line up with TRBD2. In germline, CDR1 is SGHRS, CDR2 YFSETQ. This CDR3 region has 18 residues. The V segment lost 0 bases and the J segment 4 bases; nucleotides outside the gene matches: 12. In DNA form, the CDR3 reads TGCGCCAGCAGCTTGGAAGGTTTTGGACTAGGTTCCACCGGGGAGCTGTTTTTT. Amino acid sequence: CASSLEGFGLGSTGELFF. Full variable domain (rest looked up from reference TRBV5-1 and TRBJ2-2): KAGVTQTPRYLIKTRGQQVTLSCSPISGHRSVSWYQQTPGQGLQFLFEYFSETQRNKGNFPGRFSGRQFSNSRSEMNVSTLELGDSALYLCASSLEGFGLGSTGELFFGEGSRLTVL.

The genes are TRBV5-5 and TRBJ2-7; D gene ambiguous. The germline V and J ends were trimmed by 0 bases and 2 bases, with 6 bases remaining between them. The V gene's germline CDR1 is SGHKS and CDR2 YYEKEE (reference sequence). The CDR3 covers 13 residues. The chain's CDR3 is CASSLVSAYEQYF. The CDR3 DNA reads TGTGCCAGCAGCTTGGTGTCGGCCTACGAGCAGTACTTC. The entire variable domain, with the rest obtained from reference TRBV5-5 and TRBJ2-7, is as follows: DAGVTQSPTHLIKTRGQQVTLRCSPISGHKSVSWYQQVLGQGPQFIFQYYEKEERGRGNFPDRFSARQFPNYSSELNVNALLLGDSALYLCASSLVSAYEQYFGPGTRLTVT.

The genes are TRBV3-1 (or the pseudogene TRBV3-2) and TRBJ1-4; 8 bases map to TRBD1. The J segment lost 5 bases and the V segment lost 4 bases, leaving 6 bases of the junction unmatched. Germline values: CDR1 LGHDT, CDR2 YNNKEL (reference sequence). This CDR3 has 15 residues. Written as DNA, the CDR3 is TGTGCCAGCAGCCCACAGGGGGGACCAAATGAAAAACTGTTTTTT. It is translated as CASSPQGGPNEKLFF.

The CDR3 spells CSVRAERRSGANVLTF. CDR3 in DNA: TGCAGCGTGAGGGCCGAGAGGAGGTCTGGGGCCAACGTCCTGACTTTC. The chain combines TRBV29-1 with TRBJ2-6, with D possibly matching TRBD2 (5 bases). Germline V gene sequence: CDR1 SQVTM, CDR2 ANQGSEA. Trimming took 6 bases from V and 1 from J, leaving 16 bases between them. The CDR3 length is 16 residues.

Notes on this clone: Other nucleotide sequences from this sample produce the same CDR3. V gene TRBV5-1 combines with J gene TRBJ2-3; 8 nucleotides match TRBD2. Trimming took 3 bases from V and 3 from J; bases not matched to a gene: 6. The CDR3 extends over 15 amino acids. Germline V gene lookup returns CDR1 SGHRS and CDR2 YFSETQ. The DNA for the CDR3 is TGCGCCAGCAGCTCAGCGGGAGCCGTGACAGATACGCAGTATTTT. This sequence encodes CASSSAGAVTDTQYF.

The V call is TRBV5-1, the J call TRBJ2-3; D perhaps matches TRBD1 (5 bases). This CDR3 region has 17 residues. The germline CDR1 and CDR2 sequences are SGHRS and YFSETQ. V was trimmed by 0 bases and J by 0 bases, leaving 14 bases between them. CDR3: CASSLVGSGISTDTQYF. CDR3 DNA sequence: TGCGCCAGCAGCTTGGTTGGGTCAGGGATTAGCACAGATACGCAGTATTTT.

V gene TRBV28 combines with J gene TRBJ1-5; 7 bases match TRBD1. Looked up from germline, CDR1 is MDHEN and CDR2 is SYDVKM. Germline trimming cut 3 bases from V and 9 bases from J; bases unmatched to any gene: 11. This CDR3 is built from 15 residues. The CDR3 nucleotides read TGTGCCAGCAGTTTCAGTACAGGGGCCCGGGGGCCCCAGCATTTT. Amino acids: CASSFSTGARGPQHF.

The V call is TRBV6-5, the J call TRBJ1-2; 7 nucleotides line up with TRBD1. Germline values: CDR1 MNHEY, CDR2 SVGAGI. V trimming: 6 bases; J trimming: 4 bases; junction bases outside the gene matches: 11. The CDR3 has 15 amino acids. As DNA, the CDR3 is TGTGCCAGCAGCCAGGGACAGCCAGTCTCCTATGGCTACACCTTC. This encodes CASSQGQPVSYGYTF.

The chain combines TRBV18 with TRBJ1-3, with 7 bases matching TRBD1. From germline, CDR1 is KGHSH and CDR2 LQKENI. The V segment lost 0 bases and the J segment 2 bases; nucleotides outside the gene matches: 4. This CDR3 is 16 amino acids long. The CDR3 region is CASSPPSGTAGNTIYF. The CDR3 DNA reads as TGTGCCAGCTCACCACCGTCGGGGACAGCTGGAAACACCATATATTTT.

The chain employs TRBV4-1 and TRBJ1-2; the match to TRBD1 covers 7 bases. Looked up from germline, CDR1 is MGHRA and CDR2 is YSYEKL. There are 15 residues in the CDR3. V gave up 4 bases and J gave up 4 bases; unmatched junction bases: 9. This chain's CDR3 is CASSRGQTFSYGYTF. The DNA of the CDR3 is TGCGCCAGCAGCCGGGGACAGACTTTCTCCTATGGCTACACCTTC.

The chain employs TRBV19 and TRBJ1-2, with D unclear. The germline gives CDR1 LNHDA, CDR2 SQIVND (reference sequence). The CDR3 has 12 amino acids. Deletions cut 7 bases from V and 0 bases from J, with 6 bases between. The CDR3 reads CASKTTNYGYTF. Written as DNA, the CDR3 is TGTGCCAGTAAAACAACTAACTATGGCTACACCTTC. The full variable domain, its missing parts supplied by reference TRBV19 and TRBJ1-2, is DGGITQSPKYLFRKEGQNVTLSCEQNLNHDAMYWYRQDPGQGLRLIYYSQIVNDFQKGDIAEGYSVSREKKESFPLTVTSAQKNPTAFYLCASKTTNYGYTFGSGTRLTVV.

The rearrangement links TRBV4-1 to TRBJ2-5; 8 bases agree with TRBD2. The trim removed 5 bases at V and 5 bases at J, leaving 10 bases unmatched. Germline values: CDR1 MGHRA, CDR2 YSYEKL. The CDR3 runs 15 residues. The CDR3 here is CASSFHGGGRETQYF. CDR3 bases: TGCGCCAGCAGCTTCCACGGCGGGGGGCGGGAGACCCAGTACTTC.

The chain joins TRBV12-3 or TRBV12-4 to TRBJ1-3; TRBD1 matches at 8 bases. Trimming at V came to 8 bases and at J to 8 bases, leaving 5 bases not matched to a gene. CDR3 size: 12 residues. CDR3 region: CASQGQGDTIYF. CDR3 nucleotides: TGTGCCAGCCAAGGACAGGGAGACACCATATATTTT.

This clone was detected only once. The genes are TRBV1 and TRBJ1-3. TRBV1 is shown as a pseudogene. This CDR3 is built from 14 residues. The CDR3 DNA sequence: TGCACCAGCAGCCAAGGTTGTTGGCGGAACACCATATATTTT. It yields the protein CTSSQGCWRNTIYF.

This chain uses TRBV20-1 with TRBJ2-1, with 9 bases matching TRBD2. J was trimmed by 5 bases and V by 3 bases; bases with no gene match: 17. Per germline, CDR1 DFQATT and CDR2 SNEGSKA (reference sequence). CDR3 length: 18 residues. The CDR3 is CSASSPIAGDPRDNEQFF. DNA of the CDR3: TGCAGTGCTAGTTCTCCCATAGCGGGAGACCCTCGGGACAATGAGCAGTTCTTC.

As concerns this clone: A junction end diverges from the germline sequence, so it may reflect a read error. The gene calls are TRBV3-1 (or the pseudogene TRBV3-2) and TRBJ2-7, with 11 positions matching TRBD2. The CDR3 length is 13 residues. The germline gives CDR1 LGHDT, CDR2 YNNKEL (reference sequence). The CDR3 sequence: CASSLSGGGSLDF. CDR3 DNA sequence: TGTGCCAGCAGCCTTAGCGGGGGGGGAAGTTTGGACTTC.

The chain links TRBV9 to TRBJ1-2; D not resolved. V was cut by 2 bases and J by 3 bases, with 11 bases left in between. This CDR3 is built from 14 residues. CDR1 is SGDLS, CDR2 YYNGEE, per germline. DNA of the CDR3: TGTGCCAGCAGCGTCTCTGACTCCCACTATGGCTACACCTTC. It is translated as CASSVSDSHYGYTF.

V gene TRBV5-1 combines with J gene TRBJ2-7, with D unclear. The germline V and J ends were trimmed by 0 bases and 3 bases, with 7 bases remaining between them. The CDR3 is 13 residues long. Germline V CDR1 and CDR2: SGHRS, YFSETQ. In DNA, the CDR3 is TGCGCCAGCAGCTTGGGCAGAAACTACGAGCAGTACTTC. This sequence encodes CASSLGRNYEQYF.

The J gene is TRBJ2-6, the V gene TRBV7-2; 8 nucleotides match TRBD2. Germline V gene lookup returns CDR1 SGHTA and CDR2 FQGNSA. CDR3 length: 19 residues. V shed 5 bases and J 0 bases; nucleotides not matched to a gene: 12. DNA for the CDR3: TGTGCCAGCAGCAGCCTTGTGCGGGGGGCCCCCTCTGGGGCCAACGTCCTGACTTTC. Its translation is CASSSLVRGAPSGANVLTF.

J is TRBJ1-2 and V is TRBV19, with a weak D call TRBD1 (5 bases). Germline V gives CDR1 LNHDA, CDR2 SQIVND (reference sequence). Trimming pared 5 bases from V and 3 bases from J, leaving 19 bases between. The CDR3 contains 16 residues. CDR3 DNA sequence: TGTGCCAGTAGTCGTCTCGAAGGGGTCTTTTACTATGGCTACACCTTC. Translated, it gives CASSRLEGVFYYGYTF.

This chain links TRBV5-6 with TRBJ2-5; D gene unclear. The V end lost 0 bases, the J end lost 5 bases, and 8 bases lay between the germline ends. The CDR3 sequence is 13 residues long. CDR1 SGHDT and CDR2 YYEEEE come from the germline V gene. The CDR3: CASSLVLGETQYF. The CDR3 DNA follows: TGTGCCAGCAGCTTGGTCCTCGGTGAGACCCAGTACTTC.

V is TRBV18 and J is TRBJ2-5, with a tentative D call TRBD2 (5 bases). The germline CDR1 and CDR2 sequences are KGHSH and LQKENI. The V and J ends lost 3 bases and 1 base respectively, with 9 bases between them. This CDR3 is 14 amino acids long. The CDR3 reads CASSPSGPQETQYF. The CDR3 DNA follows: TGTGCCAGCTCACCCAGCGGCCCCCAAGAGACCCAGTACTTC.

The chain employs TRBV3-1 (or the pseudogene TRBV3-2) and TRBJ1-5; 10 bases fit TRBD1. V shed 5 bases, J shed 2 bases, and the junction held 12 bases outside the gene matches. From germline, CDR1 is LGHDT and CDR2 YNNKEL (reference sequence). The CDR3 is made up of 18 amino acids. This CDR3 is CASSSTNSGTGGNQPQHF. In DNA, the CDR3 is TGTGCCAGCAGCTCTACTAATTCCGGGACAGGGGGCAATCAGCCCCAGCATTTT.

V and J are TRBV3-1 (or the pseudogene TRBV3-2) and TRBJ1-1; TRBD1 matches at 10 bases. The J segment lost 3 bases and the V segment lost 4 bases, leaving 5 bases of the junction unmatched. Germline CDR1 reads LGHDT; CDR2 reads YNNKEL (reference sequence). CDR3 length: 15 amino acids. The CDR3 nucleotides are TGTGCCAGCAGCCCCCGGGGACAGGGGTACACTGAAGCTTTCTTT. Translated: CASSPRGQGYTEAFF.

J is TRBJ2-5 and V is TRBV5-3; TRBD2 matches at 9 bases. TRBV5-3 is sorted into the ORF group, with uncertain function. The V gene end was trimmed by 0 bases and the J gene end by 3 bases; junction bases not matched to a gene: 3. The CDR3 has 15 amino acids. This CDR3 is CARSLGTSEEETQYF. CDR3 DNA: TGTGCCAGAAGCTTGGGGACTAGCGAAGAAGAGACCCAGTACTTC.

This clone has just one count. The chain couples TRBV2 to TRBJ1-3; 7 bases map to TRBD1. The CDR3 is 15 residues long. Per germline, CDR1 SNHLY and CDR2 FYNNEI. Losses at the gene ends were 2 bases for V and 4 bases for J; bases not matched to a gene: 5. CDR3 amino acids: CASSERRGRGNTIYF. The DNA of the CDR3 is TGTGCCAGCAGTGAACGAAGGGGGCGAGGAAACACCATATATTTT.

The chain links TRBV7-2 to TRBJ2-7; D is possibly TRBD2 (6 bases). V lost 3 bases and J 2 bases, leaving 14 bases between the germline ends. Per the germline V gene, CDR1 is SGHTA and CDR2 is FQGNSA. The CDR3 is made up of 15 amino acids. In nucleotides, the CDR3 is TGTGCCAGCAGCTTCCATCCGGGACTCCCCTACGAGCAGTACTTC. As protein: CASSFHPGLPYEQYF.

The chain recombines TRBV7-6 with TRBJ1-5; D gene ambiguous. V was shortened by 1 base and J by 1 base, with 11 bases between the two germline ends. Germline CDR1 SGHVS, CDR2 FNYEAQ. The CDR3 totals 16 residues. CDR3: CASSLVGSGSNQPQHF. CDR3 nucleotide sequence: TGTGCCAGCAGCTTAGTAGGGTCGGGAAGCAATCAGCCCCAGCATTTT. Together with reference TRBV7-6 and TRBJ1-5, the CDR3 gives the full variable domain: GAGVSQSPRYKVTKRGQDVALRCDPISGHVSLYWYRQALGQGPEFLTYFNYEAQQDKSGLPNDRFSAERPEGSISTLTIQRTEQRDSAMYRCASSLVGSGSNQPQHFGDGTRLSIL.

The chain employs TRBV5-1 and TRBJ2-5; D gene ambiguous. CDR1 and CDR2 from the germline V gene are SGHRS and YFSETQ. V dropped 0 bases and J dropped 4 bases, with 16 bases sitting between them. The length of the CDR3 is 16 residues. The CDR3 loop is CASSLESSSIAETQYF. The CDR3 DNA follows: TGCGCCAGCAGCTTGGAGTCTTCCTCTATCGCAGAGACCCAGTACTTC.